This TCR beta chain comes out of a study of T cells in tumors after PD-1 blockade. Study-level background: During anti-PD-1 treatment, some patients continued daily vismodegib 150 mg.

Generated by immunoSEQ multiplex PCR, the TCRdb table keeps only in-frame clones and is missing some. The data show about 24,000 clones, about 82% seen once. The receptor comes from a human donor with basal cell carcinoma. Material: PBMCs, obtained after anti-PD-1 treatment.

CDR3 protein: CASSPQTGQGGLNQPQHF. The DNA for the CDR3 is TGTGCCAGTAGTCCGCAAACGGGACAGGGAGGACTCAATCAGCCCCAGCATTTT. The chain employs TRBV19 and TRBJ1-5, with 9 bases that match TRBD1. Germline V lookup: CDR1 LNHDA, CDR2 SQIVND (reference sequence). The length of the CDR3 is 18 residues. The ends lost 5 bases at V and 3 bases at J; junction bases unmatched: 14. The full variable domain, in which reference TRBV19 and TRBJ1-5 provide the parts outside the CDR3, is DGGITQSPKYLFRKEGQNVTLSCEQNLNHDAMYWYRQDPGQGLRLIYYSQIVNDFQKGDIAEGYSVSREKKESFPLTVTSAQKNPTAFYLCASSPQTGQGGLNQPQHFGDGTRLSIL.